This T cell receptor beta chain was identified in a study of cytomegalovirus exposure and HLA in healthy donors. Per germline, CDR1 SNHLY and CDR2 FYNNEI. The CDR3 sequence is 15 residues long. The V gene lost 3 bases and the J gene lost 1 base, with 12 bases spanning the gap. Primers included in the PCR were 60 Vbeta and 13 Jbeta primers. Libraries were prepared by immunoSEQ multiplex PCR; TCRdb keeps only in-frame clonotypes and omits some of them. Of about 83,000 clones in the sample, 80% to 90% were seen once. To note about this clone: Its matching antigen is unknown.

Study conclusions and caveats: The authors later found TCR association rates varying by HLA locus, with DRB1 most and HLA-C fewest. Analysis was carried out at a later point, and it linked a missense DCLRE1C variant to TCR beta V- and J-gene trimming. In a later analysis, HLA-associated TCR beta chains were more clonally expanded than equally common others. The authors listed 180 or so TCR beta chains as cytomegalovirus-associated.

The chain employs TRBV2 and TRBJ1-1; no firm D call. This sequence originates from a woman aged 25 to 39 in good health and CMV-seronegative. The sample comprised PBMCs. The CDR3: CASSDPGRANTEAFF. CDR3 nucleotides: TGTGCCAGCAGTGACCCGGGGAGGGCGAACACTGAAGCTTTCTTT.